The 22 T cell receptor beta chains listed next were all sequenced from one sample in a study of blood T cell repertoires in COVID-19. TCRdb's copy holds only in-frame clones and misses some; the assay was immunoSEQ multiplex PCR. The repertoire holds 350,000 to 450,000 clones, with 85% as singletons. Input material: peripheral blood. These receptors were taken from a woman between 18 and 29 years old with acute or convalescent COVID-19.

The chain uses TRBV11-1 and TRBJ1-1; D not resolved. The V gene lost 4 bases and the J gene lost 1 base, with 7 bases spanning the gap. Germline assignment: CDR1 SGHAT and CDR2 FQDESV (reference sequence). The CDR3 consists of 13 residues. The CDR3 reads CASSWAANTEAFF. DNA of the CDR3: TGTGCCAGCAGCTGGGCAGCGAACACTGAAGCTTTCTTT.

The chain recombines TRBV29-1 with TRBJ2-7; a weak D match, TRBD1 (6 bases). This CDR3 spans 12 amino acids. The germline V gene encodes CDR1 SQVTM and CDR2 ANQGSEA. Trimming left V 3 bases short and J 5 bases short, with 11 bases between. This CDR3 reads CSVEVRGDEQYF. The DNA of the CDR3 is TGCAGCGTTGAGGTCAGGGGCGACGAGCAGTACTTC.

The CDR3 coding sequence is TGTGCCAGCAGCTACCGGGGGGGTAACGAGCAGTACTTC. This gives the protein CASSYRGGNEQYF. The V call is TRBV7-9, the J call TRBJ2-7; 8 bases agree with TRBD2. CDR1 is SEHNR and CDR2 is FQNEAQ in the germline V gene (reference sequence). The J segment lost 5 bases and the V segment lost 4 bases, leaving 4 bases of the junction unmatched. The CDR3 spans 13 residues.

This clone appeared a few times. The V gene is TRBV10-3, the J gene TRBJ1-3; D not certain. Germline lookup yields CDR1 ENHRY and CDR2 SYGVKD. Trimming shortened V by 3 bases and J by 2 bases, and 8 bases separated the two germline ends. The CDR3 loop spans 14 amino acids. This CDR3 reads CAISDALTGNTIYF. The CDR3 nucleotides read TGTGCCATCAGTGACGCACTGACTGGAAACACCATATATTTT.

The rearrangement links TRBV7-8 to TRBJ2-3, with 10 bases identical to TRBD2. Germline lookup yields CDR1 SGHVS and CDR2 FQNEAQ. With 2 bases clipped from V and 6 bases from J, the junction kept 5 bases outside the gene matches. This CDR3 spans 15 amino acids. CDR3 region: CASSLLAGESDTQYF. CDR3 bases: TGTGCCAGCAGCTTACTAGCGGGAGAGTCGGATACGCAGTATTTT.

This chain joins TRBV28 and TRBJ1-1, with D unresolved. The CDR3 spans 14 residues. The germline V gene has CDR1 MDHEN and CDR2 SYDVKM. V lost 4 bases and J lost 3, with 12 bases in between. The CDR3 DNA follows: TGTGCCAGCAGTTCTACCCCCTCGGACACTGAAGCTTTCTTT. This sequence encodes CASSSTPSDTEAFF.

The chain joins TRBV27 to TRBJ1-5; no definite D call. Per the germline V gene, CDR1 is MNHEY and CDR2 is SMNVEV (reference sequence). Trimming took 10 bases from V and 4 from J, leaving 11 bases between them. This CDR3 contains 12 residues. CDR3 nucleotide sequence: TGTGCCACCCAAACAGTAAATCAGCCCCAGCATTTT. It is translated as CATQTVNQPQHF.

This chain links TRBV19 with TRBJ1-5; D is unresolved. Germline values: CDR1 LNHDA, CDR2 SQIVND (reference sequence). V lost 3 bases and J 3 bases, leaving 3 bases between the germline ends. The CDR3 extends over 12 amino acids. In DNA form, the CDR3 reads TGTGCCAGTAGTATCTACAATCAGCCCCAGCATTTT. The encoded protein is CASSIYNQPQHF.

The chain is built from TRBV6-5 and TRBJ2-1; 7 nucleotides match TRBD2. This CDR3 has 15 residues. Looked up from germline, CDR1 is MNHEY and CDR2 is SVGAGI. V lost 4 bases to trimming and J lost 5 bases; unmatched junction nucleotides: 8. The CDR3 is CASSFGSGINNEQFF. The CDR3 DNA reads TGTGCCAGCAGTTTCGGAAGCGGGATAAACAATGAGCAGTTCTTC.

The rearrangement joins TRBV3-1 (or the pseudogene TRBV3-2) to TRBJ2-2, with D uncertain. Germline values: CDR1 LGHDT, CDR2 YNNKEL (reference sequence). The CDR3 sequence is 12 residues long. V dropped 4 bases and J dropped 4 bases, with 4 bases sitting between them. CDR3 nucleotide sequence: TGTGCCAGCAGCCTCCTCACCGGGGAGCTGTTTTTT. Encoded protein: CASSLLTGELFF.

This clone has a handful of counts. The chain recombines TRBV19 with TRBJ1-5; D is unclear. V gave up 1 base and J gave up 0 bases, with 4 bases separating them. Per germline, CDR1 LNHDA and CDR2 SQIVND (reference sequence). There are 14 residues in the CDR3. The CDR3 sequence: CASSIGYSNQPQHF. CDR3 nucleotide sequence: TGTGCCAGTAGTATAGGCTATAGCAATCAGCCCCAGCATTTT.

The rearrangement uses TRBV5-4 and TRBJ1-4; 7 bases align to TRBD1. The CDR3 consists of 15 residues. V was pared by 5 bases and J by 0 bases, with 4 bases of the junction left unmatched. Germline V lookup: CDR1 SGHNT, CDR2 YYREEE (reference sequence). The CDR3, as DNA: TGTGCCAGCAGTACAGGGGCTTCAACTAATGAAAAACTGTTTTTT. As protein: CASSTGASTNEKLFF.

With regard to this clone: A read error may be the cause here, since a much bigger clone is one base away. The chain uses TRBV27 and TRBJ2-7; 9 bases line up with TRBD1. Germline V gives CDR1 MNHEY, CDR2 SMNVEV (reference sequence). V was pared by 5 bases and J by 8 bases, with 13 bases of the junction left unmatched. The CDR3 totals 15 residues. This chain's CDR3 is CASSASGTGKGKQYF. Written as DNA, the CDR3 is TGTGCCAGCAGTGCATCTGGGACAGGGAAAGGCAAGCAGTACTTC.

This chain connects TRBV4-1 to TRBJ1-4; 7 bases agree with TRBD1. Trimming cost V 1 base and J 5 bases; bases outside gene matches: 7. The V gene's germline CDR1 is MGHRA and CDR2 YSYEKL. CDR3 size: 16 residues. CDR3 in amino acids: CASSQVPGQRNEKLFF. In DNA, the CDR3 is TGCGCCAGCAGCCAAGTTCCGGGACAGAGGAATGAAAAACTGTTTTTT.

The CDR3 region is CASSHDRPSTGELFF. Written as DNA, the CDR3 is TGCGCCAGCAGCCACGACAGGCCGAGCACCGGGGAGCTGTTTTTT. V and J are TRBV5-1 and TRBJ2-2, with a possible D match to TRBD1 (6 bases). CDR1 SGHRS and CDR2 YFSETQ come from the germline V gene. There are 15 residues in the CDR3. Deletions cut 4 bases from V and 4 bases from J, with 14 bases between.

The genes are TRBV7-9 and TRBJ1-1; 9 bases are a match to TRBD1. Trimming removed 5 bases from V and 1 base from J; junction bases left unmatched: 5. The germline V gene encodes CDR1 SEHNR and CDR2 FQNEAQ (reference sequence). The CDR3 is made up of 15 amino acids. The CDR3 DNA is TGTGCCAGCAGCGCACAGGGGGCCCGGAACACTGAAGCTTTCTTT. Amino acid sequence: CASSAQGARNTEAFF.

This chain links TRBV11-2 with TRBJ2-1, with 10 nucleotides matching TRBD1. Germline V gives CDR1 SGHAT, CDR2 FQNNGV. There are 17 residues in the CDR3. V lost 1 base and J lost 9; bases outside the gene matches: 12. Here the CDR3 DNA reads TGTGCCAGCAGCTTAGGCGAGTGGGGGACAGGGGCTAGTGAGCAGTTCTTC. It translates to CASSLGEWGTGASEQFF.

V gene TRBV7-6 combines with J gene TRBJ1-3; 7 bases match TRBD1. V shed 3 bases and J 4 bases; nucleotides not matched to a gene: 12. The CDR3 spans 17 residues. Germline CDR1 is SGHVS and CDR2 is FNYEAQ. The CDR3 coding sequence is TGTGCCAGCAGCTTGGGTGCAGGGGGTGATTTGGGAAACACCATATATTTT. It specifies CASSLGAGGDLGNTIYF. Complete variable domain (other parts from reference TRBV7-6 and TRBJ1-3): GAGVSQSPRYKVTKRGQDVALRCDPISGHVSLYWYRQALGQGPEFLTYFNYEAQQDKSGLPNDRFSAERPEGSISTLTIQRTEQRDSAMYRCASSLGAGGDLGNTIYFGEGSWLTVV.

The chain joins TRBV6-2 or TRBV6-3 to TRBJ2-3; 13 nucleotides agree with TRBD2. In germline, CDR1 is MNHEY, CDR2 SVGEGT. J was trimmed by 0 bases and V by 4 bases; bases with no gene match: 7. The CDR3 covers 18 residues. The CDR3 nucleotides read TGTGCCAGCAGTTCCTCGACTAGCGGGGGGCTCAGCACAGATACGCAGTATTTT. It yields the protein CASSSSTSGGLSTDTQYF.

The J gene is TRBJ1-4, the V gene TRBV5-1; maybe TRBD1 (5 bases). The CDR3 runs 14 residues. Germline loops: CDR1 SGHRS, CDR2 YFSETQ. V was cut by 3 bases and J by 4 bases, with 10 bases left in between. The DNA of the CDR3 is TGCGCCAGCAGCTCCAGGGATGTTAATGAAAAACTGTTTTTT. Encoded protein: CASSSRDVNEKLFF.

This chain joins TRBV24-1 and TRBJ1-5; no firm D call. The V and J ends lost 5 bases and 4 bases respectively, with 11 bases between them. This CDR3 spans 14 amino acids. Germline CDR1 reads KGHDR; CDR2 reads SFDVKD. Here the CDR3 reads CATSVRGNNQPQHF. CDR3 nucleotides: TGTGCCACCAGTGTCCGGGGAAATAATCAGCCCCAGCATTTT.

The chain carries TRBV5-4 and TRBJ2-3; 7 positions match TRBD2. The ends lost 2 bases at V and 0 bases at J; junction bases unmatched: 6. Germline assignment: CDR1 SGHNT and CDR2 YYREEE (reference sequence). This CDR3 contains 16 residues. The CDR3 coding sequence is TGTGCCAGCAGCTTAGATATTAGCGGGAGCACAGATACGCAGTATTTT. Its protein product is CASSLDISGSTDTQYF. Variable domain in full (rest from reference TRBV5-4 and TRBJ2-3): ETGVTQSPTHLIKTRGQQVTLRCSSQSGHNTVSWYQQALGQGPQFIFQYYREEENGRGNFPPRFSGLQFPNYSSELNVNALELDDSALYLCASSLDISGSTDTQYFGPGTRLTVL.